The rows below give T cell receptor beta chains drawn from one sample of a study of shared clonotypes between healthy human individuals. The method was immunoSEQ multiplex PCR; TCRdb's version includes in-frame clones alone and lacks a portion of them. Found here are millions of clones, approximately 95% of them singletons; the top ten hold approximately 0.13%. Sequencing input: naive CD4+ T cells sorted from blood. The receptors were gathered from a man younger than 35 in good health. The CDR3 runs from the conserved cysteine through the conserved F or W. A D gene is named only where the DNA matches it firmly. Not every row has a clone size; where given, it reads once, few, many or a size class.

size | J | V | D | CDR3 | DNA
few | TRBJ2-5 | TRBV4-1 | TRBD2 | CASSQILAASYEQYF | TGCGCCAGCAGCCAAATACTAGCGGCCTCCTATGAGCAGTACTTC
NA | TRBJ2-5 | TRBV4-1 | TRBD1 | CASSQPTGGETQYF | TGCGCCAGCAGCCAGCCGACAGGGGGAGAGACCCAGTACTTC
NA | TRBJ2-5 | TRBV7-9 | NA | CASSPGQTSQETQYF | TGTGCCAGCAGCCCCGGACAGACTTCCCAAGAGACCCAGTACTTC
NA | TRBJ2-7 | TRBV5-4 | TRBD2 | CASSYRLAGGLSYEQYF | TGTGCCAGCAGCTACAGACTAGCGGGGGGGCTAAGCTACGAGCAGTACTTC
NA | TRBJ2-1 | TRBV6-5 | NA | CASSYRAIAGSNEQFF | TGTGCCAGCAGTTACCGGGCCATAGCTGGGTCCAATGAGCAGTTCTTC
NA | TRBJ1-2 | TRBV2 | NA | CASSPRPAGYTF | TGTGCCAGCAGCCCCCGGCCCGCCGGCTACACCTTC
NA | TRBJ2-3 | TRBV7-2 | NA | CASRKRGAADTQYF | TGTGCCAGTCGAAAAAGGGGGGCAGCGGATACGCAGTATTTT
NA | TRBJ1-2 | TRBV9 | NA | CASSVSIWGESGPYGYTF | TGTGCCAGCAGCGTATCTATTTGGGGAGAATCCGGGCCCTATGGCTACACCTTC
NA | TRBJ1-2 | TRBV10-3 | NA | CAISESGGSADYGYTF | TGTGCCATCAGTGAGTCGGGAGGGAGCGCGGACTATGGCTACACCTTC
NA | TRBJ2-2 | TRBV25-1 | NA | CASSDRSGELFF | TGTGCCAGCAGTGACCGTAGCGGGGAGCTGTTTTTT
NA | TRBJ1-2 | TRBV7-2 | NA | CASSLDPTGYGYTF | TGTGCCAGCAGCTTAGACCCGACAGGCTATGGCTACACCTTC
NA | TRBJ2-5 | TRBV10-1 | TRBD2 | CASSAGLAGDQETQYF | TGCGCCAGCAGCGCCGGGCTAGCGGGAGACCAAGAGACCCAGTACTTC
NA | TRBJ2-3 | TRBV7-9 | TRBD2 | CASSLNAGGTDTQYF | TGTGCCAGCAGCTTAAACGCGGGGGGGACAGATACGCAGTATTTT
NA | TRBJ1-1 | TRBV5-1 | NA | CASRLFRQQNTEAFF | TGCGCCAGCAGACTGTTTAGACAGCAGAACACTGAAGCTTTCTTT
NA | TRBJ2-1 | TRBV18 | NA | CASSPGPYNEQFF | TGTGCCAGCTCACCAGGTCCCTACAATGAGCAGTTCTTC
NA | TRBJ2-2 | TRBV9 | TRBD2 | CASSVGLAGHTGELFF | TGTGCCAGCAGCGTAGGTTTAGCGGGGCACACCGGGGAGCTGTTTTTT
NA | TRBJ1-1 | TRBV6-5 | NA | CASSFLGDRAFF | TGTGCCAGCAGTTTCCTCGGAGATCGAGCTTTCTTT
once | TRBJ2-2 | TRBV10-3 | TRBD1 | CAIKTGGVTGELFF | TGTGCCATAAAGACAGGGGGCGTCACCGGGGAGCTGTTTTTT
NA | TRBJ1-1 | TRBV7-6 | NA | CASSLVGTDRSEAFF | TGTGCCAGCAGCTTAGTCGGTACCGACAGATCTGAAGCTTTCTTT
NA | TRBJ1-5 | TRBV6-5 | NA | CASGQTGGQPQHF | TGTGCCAGCGGCCAGACTGGGGGTCAGCCCCAGCATTTT